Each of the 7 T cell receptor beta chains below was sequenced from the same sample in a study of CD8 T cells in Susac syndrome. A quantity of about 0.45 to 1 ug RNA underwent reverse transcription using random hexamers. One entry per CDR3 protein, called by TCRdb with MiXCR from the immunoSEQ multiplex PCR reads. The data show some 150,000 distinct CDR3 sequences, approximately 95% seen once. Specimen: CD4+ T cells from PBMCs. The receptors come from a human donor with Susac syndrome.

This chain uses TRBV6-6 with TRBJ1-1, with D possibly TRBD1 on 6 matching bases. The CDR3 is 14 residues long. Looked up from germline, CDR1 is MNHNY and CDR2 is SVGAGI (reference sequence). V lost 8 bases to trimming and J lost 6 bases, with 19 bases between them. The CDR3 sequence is CASLRTGYKSEAFF. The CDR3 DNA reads TGTGCCAGCCTTCGAACAGGGTATAAGTCTGAAGCTTTCTTT.

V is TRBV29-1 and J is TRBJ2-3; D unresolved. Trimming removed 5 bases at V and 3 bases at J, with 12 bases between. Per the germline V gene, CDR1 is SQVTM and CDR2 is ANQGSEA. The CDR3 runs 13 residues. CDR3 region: CSVRAPQTDTQYF. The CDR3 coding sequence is TGCAGCGTTCGGGCCCCGCAAACAGATACGCAGTATTTT.

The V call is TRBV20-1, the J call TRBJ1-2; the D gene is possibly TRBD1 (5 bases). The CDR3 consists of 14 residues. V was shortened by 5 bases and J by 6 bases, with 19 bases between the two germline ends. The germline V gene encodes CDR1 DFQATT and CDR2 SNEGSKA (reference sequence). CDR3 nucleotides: TGCAGTGCTTCCAGGGCCGACTATTCGCATGGCTACACCTTC. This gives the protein CSASRADYSHGYTF.

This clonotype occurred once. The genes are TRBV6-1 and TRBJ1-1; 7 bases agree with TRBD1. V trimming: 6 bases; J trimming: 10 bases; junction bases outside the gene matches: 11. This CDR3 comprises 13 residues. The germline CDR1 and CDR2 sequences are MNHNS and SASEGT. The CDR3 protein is CASRGQEVIGAFF. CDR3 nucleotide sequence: TGTGCCAGCAGAGGACAGGAGGTTATTGGAGCTTTCTTT.

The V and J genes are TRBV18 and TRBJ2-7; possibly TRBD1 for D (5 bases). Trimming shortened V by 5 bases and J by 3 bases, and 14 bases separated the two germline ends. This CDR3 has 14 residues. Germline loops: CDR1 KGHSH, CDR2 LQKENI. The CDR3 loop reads CASSTQGVFYEQYF. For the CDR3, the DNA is TGTGCCAGCTCAACCCAGGGTGTTTTCTACGAGCAGTACTTC.

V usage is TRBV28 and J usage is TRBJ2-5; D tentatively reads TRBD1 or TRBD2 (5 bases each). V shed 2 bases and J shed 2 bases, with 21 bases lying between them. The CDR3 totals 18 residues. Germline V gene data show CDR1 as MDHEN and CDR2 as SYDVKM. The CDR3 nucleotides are TGTGCCAGCAGTTTACTCGACGGGGCTCGTGACAGTCAAGAGACCCAGTACTTC. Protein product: CASSLLDGARDSQETQYF.

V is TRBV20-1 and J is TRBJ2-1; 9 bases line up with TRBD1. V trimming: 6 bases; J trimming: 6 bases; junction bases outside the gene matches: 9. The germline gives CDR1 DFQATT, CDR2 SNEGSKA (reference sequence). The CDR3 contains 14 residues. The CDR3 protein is CSAADRGRSNEQFF. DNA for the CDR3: TGCAGTGCGGCGGACAGGGGAAGGAGCAATGAGCAGTTCTTC.